The 15 T cell receptor beta chains reported below all come from one sample, sequenced in a study of blood T cell repertoires in COVID-19. Clones were read by immunoSEQ multiplex PCR, and TCRdb kept only the in-frame ones, dropping some. The sample has approximately 140,000 clones, 88% seen once. Sequencing input: peripheral blood. All receptors derive from a man in his forties or fifties with active or convalescent COVID-19.

The gene calls are TRBV9 and TRBJ2-1, with 10 bases lining up with TRBD1. From germline, CDR1 is SGDLS and CDR2 YYNGEE. The trim removed 4 bases at V and 5 bases at J, leaving 9 bases unmatched. The CDR3 extends over 16 amino acids. This CDR3 is CASSRDRGATHNEQFF. As DNA, the CDR3 is TGTGCCAGCAGCCGGGACAGGGGCGCAACACACAATGAGCAGTTCTTC.

This clone was detected only once. The gene calls are TRBV21-1 and TRBJ2-2; the table gives TRBD1 as D, unverified against the DNA. TRBV21-1 is designated a pseudogene. CDR3 size: 14 residues. CDR3 coding DNA: TGTGCCAGCTGGACAGTCGCGAACACCGGGGAGCTGTTTTTT. Translating it yields CASWTVANTGELFF.

The chain links TRBV24-1 to TRBJ2-6, with TRBD1 identical over 10 bases. The CDR3 covers 18 residues. With 7 bases clipped from V and 0 bases from J, the junction kept 8 bases outside the gene matches. The germline V gene has CDR1 KGHDR and CDR2 SFDVKD. CDR3 region: CATSPGTGVLSGANVLTF. As DNA, the CDR3 is TGTGCCACCAGCCCCGGGACAGGGGTCCTCTCTGGGGCCAACGTCCTGACTTTC.

The chain carries TRBV24-1 and TRBJ1-1; TRBD1 aligns across 8 bases. Germline V lookup: CDR1 KGHDR, CDR2 SFDVKD. V lost 2 bases to trimming and J lost 6 bases; unmatched junction nucleotides: 7. The CDR3 sequence is 15 residues long. CDR3 region: CATSDSRGQGAEAFF. Here the CDR3 DNA reads TGTGCCACCAGTGATTCCAGGGGGCAAGGGGCTGAAGCTTTCTTT.

The chain has TRBV27 and TRBJ1-6, with 7 positions matching TRBD1. From germline, CDR1 is MNHEY and CDR2 SMNVEV (reference sequence). The CDR3 length is 14 residues. The V gene end was trimmed by 8 bases and the J gene end by 7 bases; junction bases not matched to a gene: 8. CDR3 loop: CASGDRGRNSPLHF. CDR3 bases: TGTGCCAGCGGGGACAGAGGGCGGAATTCACCCCTCCACTTT.

V gene TRBV5-6 combines with J gene TRBJ2-7, with TRBD1 matching 9 bases. This CDR3 has 14 residues. After removal of 5 bases from V and 2 bases from J, the junction contained 5 bases not matched to a gene. Germline V gives CDR1 SGHDT, CDR2 YYEEEE. CDR3 protein: CASRADRGTYEQYF. The CDR3 region has the DNA TGTGCCAGCAGAGCGGACAGGGGAACCTACGAGCAGTACTTC.

The chain combines TRBV27 with TRBJ1-3; a weak D match, TRBD1 (6 bases). The CDR3 runs to 15 residues. V was shortened by 2 bases and J by 3 bases, with 11 bases between the two germline ends. Germline CDR1 reads MNHEY; CDR2 reads SMNVEV (reference sequence). Written as DNA, the CDR3 is TGTGCCAGCAGTTTAGGGCAGGGGTTTGGAAACACCATATATTTT. Its translation is CASSLGQGFGNTIYF.

This clone was found a few times. The V call is TRBV30, the J call TRBJ1-2, with D unclear. V shed 0 bases and J shed 8 bases, with 13 bases lying between them. The CDR3 extends over 13 amino acids. Germline-derived CDR1 and CDR2 are GTSNPN and SVGIG (reference sequence). CDR3 sequence: CAWSVRGSFGYTF. DNA for the CDR3: TGTGCCTGGAGTGTACGAGGGTCTTTCGGCTACACCTTC.

The chain couples TRBV27 to TRBJ1-1; tentatively, D is TRBD1 (5 bases). The CDR3 loop spans 13 amino acids. Germline V gene lookup returns CDR1 MNHEY and CDR2 SMNVEV (reference sequence). V lost 5 bases to trimming and J lost 3 bases, with 10 bases between them. Here the CDR3 DNA reads TGTGCCAGCAGTGGGGGGAGTCACACTGAAGCTTTCTTT. Translating gives CASSGGSHTEAFF.

This chain joins TRBV10-3 and TRBJ2-7, with 10 bases aligning to TRBD1. V was pared by 0 bases and J by 4 bases, with 3 bases of the junction left unmatched. Germline CDR1 is ENHRY and CDR2 is SYGVKD. The CDR3 sequence is 15 residues long. CDR3 DNA sequence: TGTGCCATCAGTGAGTCCGACAGGGGGCGGTACGAGCAGTACTTC. It is translated as CAISESDRGRYEQYF.

The CDR3 DNA is TGTGCCAGCAGTGAAGTAAAACGATCCTACAGGGGATGGATACGTGGCTACACCTTC. Its translation: CASSEVKRSYRGWIRGYTF. The chain is built from TRBV6-1 and TRBJ1-2, with 7 nucleotides matching TRBD1. CDR3 length: 19 residues. CDR1 and CDR2 (germline): MNHNS, SASEGT. Trimming removed 1 base from V and 7 bases from J; junction bases left unmatched: 21.

There are a few counts of this clone. V usage is TRBV6-5 and J usage is TRBJ1-1, with no clear D. The CDR3 has 14 residues. The germline V gene has CDR1 MNHEY and CDR2 SVGAGI. Trimming cost V 4 bases and J 0 bases, with 9 bases left between them. CDR3 nucleotides: TGTGCCAGCAGTTTGAAGCCTATGAACACTGAAGCTTTCTTT. This codes for CASSLKPMNTEAFF.

This rearrangement joins TRBV6-2 or TRBV6-3 to TRBJ2-5, with D tentatively TRBD1 (6 bases). V gave up 6 bases and J gave up 3 bases, with 14 bases separating them. CDR3 length: 14 amino acids. Germline CDR1 is MNHEY and CDR2 is SVGEGT. CDR3 sequence reads: CASSPWGREETQYF. The CDR3 DNA sequence: TGTGCCAGCAGCCCGTGGGGGCGGGAAGAGACCCAGTACTTC.

The chain recombines TRBV11-3 with TRBJ1-1; 8 bases agree with TRBD1. The CDR3 loop spans 14 amino acids. Trimming took 5 bases from V and 4 from J; bases not matched to a gene: 6. Germline CDR1 SGHNT, CDR2 YENEEA. CDR3 DNA sequence: TGTGCCAGCAGCCCACAGACAGGGGCCACTGAAGCTTTCTTT. This translates into CASSPQTGATEAFF. Using reference TRBV11-3 and TRBJ1-1 for the parts outside the CDR3, the full variable domain is EAGVVQSPRYKIIEKKQPVAFWCNPISGHNTLYWYLQNLGQGPELLIRYENEEAVDDSQLPKDRFSAERLKGVDSTLKIQPAELGDSAVYLCASSPQTGATEAFFGQGTRLTVV.

This clone occurred once. The chain carries TRBV18 and TRBJ1-1; D is possibly TRBD1 (6 bases). V was shortened by 0 bases and J by 1 base, with 9 bases between the two germline ends. This CDR3 is 15 amino acids long. Germline V gene lookup returns CDR1 KGHSH and CDR2 LQKENI. The CDR3 DNA is TGTGCCAGCTCACCACCGGGGGCTCCGAACACTGAAGCTTTCTTT. It is translated as CASSPPGAPNTEAFF.